The 32 T cell receptor beta chains below come from one sample, sequenced in a study of blood T cell repertoires in COVID-19. Repertoires were generated with immunoSEQ multiplex PCR, while TCRdb's copy carries only in-frame clones and drops some. Here the sample spans 110,000 or so clones, approximately 87% being singletons. Sequences were obtained from peripheral blood. Every receptor here comes from a woman between 50 and 59 years old with acute or convalescent COVID-19.

J is TRBJ2-5 and V is TRBV4-3; D gene unclear. The CDR3 sequence is 15 residues long. V gave up 1 base and J gave up 7 bases, with 16 bases separating them. Germline CDR1 reads LGHNA; CDR2 reads YSLEER. The CDR3 is CASSQGYGLEGTQYF. CDR3 DNA sequence: TGCGCCAGCAGCCAAGGGTACGGGTTGGAAGGGACCCAGTACTTC.

The chain's CDR3 is CASSFYPSGGAAGELFF. CDR3 DNA sequence: TGTGCCAGCAGTTTCTACCCTTCAGGGGGCGCGGCCGGGGAGCTGTTTTTT. J is TRBJ2-2 and V is TRBV27; TRBD1 aligns across 8 bases. Germline trimming cut 3 bases from V and 6 bases from J; bases unmatched to any gene: 12. CDR1 MNHEY and CDR2 SMNVEV come from the germline V gene (reference sequence). This CDR3 contains 17 residues.

There are a few counts of this clone. The chain employs TRBV5-5 and TRBJ1-3; unclear D gene. The CDR3 is 14 amino acids. The V end lost 7 bases, the J end lost 1 base, and 12 bases lay between the germline ends. CDR1 and CDR2 from the germline V gene are SGHKS and YYEKEE (reference sequence). The CDR3 coding sequence is TGTGCCAGCCTAGTAGGTCCGTCTGGAAACACCATATATTTT. Translated: CASLVGPSGNTIYF.

V is TRBV19 and J is TRBJ1-1; 7 nucleotides align to TRBD1. Germline V gene data show CDR1 as LNHDA and CDR2 as SQIVND (reference sequence). This CDR3 region has 13 residues. J was trimmed by 2 bases and V by 6 bases; bases with no gene match: 3. The DNA for the CDR3 is TGTGCCAGTAGAGGGGGCGCAAACACTGAAGCTTTCTTT. This codes for CASRGGANTEAFF.

This clone was observed once. The chain combines TRBV11-2 with TRBJ2-2; unclear D gene. CDR1 is SGHAT, CDR2 FQNNGV, per germline. The germline V and J ends were trimmed by 0 bases and 4 bases, with 6 bases remaining between them. There are 14 residues in the CDR3. The CDR3 loop is CASSLDLSTGELFF. Written as DNA, the CDR3 is TGTGCCAGCAGCTTAGATTTGAGCACCGGGGAGCTGTTTTTT. The full variable domain, with the rest looked up from reference TRBV11-2 and TRBJ2-2, is EAGVAQSPRYKIIEKRQSVAFWCNPISGHATLYWYQQILGQGPKLLIQFQNNGVVDDSQLPKDRFSAERLKGVDSTLKIQPAKLEDSAVYLCASSLDLSTGELFFGEGSRLTVL.

V is TRBV28 and J is TRBJ1-2, with 7 bases identical to TRBD1. The germline CDR1 and CDR2 sequences are MDHEN and SYDVKM. The CDR3 sequence is 13 residues long. J was trimmed by 7 bases and V by 6 bases; bases with no gene match: 8. CDR3 amino acids: CASSQDRVGGYTF. In nucleotides, the CDR3 is TGTGCCAGCAGCCAAGACAGGGTGGGTGGCTACACCTTC.

This sequence joins TRBV29-1 and TRBJ2-1, with D maybe TRBD1 (6 bases). Germline V lookup: CDR1 SQVTM, CDR2 ANQGSEA. Trimming left V 4 bases short and J 3 bases short, with 13 bases between. This CDR3 is 14 amino acids long. CDR3 sequence (DNA): TGCAGCGTTGCAATGACAGGAGACTACAATGAGCAGTTCTTC. Translating gives CSVAMTGDYNEQFF.

The CDR3 spells CASSLAAGGGLGAQYF. The CDR3 bases are TGTGCCAGCAGCTTGGCCGCGGGCGGGGGGCTTGGGGCGCAGTATTTT. The V and J genes are TRBV7-3 and TRBJ2-3, with 8 bases identical to TRBD2. This CDR3 is 16 amino acids long. Germline V gene sequence: CDR1 SGHTA, CDR2 FQGTGA. V trimming: 3 bases; J trimming: 10 bases; junction bases outside the gene matches: 15.

As DNA, the CDR3 is TGTGCCAGTAAATGGAGCGGGGGGGAAGAGACCCAGTACTTC. Translated: CASKWSGGEETQYF. The genes are TRBV19 and TRBJ2-5, with TRBD2 identical over 10 bases. With V trimmed by 7 bases and J by 3 bases, 5 bases remained unmatched. The V gene's germline CDR1 is LNHDA and CDR2 SQIVND (reference sequence). This CDR3 contains 14 residues.

This clone was seen only a few times. The rearrangement joins TRBV5-1 to TRBJ2-1, with D maybe TRBD2 (6 bases). CDR3 length equals 16 residues. Trimming cost V 0 bases and J 6 bases, with 16 bases left between them. Germline loops: CDR1 SGHRS, CDR2 YFSETQ. The CDR3 DNA follows: TGCGCCAGCAGCTTGGGAGTAGCGGCCGACCTCAATGAGCAGTTCTTC. This codes for CASSLGVAADLNEQFF.

This clone was seen a single time. V gene TRBV4-2 combines with J gene TRBJ1-1, with D hard to call. This CDR3 is built from 16 residues. Deletions cut 1 base from V and 0 bases from J, with 12 bases between. From germline, CDR1 is LGHNA and CDR2 YNFKEQ. The CDR3, as DNA: TGTGCCAGCAGCCAAGGGCGGGGTAGGTTGAACACTGAAGCTTTCTTT. Residues: CASSQGRGRLNTEAFF.

The chain uses TRBV15 and TRBJ2-5; 11 bases fit TRBD2. Trimming cost V 2 bases and J 7 bases; bases outside gene matches: 9. Per germline, CDR1 LNHNV and CDR2 YYDKDF (reference sequence). The CDR3 consists of 16 residues. The CDR3 DNA reads TGTGCCACCAGCAGACGTATACTAGCGGGGGAGGGGACCCAGTACTTC. Translating it yields CATSRRILAGEGTQYF.

This chain links TRBV19 with TRBJ1-5; D possibly corresponds to TRBD1 (5 bases). Germline loops: CDR1 LNHDA, CDR2 SQIVND (reference sequence). The CDR3 is 16 amino acids. Trimming stripped 7 bases from V and 0 bases from J, with 16 bases between. The CDR3 region has the DNA TGTGCCAGTATGAGGGGAGGCCTATATAGCAATCAGCCCCAGCATTTT. Its translation: CASMRGGLYSNQPQHF.

J is TRBJ2-5 and V is TRBV6-1; the match to TRBD1 covers 10 bases. The CDR3 is made up of 17 amino acids. With V trimmed by 3 bases and J by 4 bases, 11 bases remained unmatched. From germline, CDR1 is MNHNS and CDR2 SASEGT. The CDR3 region is CASSERTGGNLLETQYF. The CDR3 DNA is TGTGCCAGCAGTGAGAGGACAGGGGGTAATCTATTAGAGACCCAGTACTTC.

The chain carries TRBV6-6 and TRBJ2-1; 11 nucleotides match TRBD2. The CDR3 consists of 15 residues. Germline-derived CDR1 and CDR2 are MNHNY and SVGAGI (reference sequence). Germline trimming cut 3 bases from V and 5 bases from J; bases unmatched to any gene: 3. As DNA, the CDR3 is TGTGCCAGCAGTTATATAGCGGGAGGGGACAATGAGCAGTTCTTC. Its translation: CASSYIAGGDNEQFF.

This chain joins TRBV19 and TRBJ1-1; maybe TRBD1 (6 bases). Deletions cut 7 bases from V and 0 bases from J, with 9 bases between. There are 13 residues in the CDR3. CDR1 is LNHDA and CDR2 is SQIVND in the germline V gene (reference sequence). Here the CDR3 reads CASTHRVNTEAFF. The CDR3 region has the DNA TGTGCCAGTACCCACAGGGTGAACACTGAAGCTTTCTTT.

The chain carries TRBV5-4 and TRBJ2-3; 8 bases align to TRBD2. The CDR3 contains 13 residues. V trimming: 4 bases; J trimming: 5 bases; junction bases outside the gene matches: 3. The germline V gene has CDR1 SGHNT and CDR2 YYREEE (reference sequence). As DNA, the CDR3 is TGTGCCAGCAGCCGGGCGGGAGGAGATACGCAGTATTTT. This encodes CASSRAGGDTQYF.

The rearrangement links TRBV7-2 to TRBJ1-3; D is perhaps TRBD1 (5 bases). Trimming took off 7 bases at V and 4 bases at J, with 17 bases between the two ends. Germline CDR1 reads SGHTA; CDR2 reads FQGNSA. This CDR3 is built from 15 residues. The chain's CDR3 is CASNPGGKAGNTIYF. DNA for the CDR3: TGTGCCAGCAACCCCGGGGGGAAGGCCGGAAACACCATATATTTT.

A few counts support this clone. The V call is TRBV4-1, the J call TRBJ2-5, with D uncertain. Trimming removed 3 bases at V and 5 bases at J, with 13 bases between. The germline V gene has CDR1 MGHRA and CDR2 YSYEKL. The CDR3 is 14 amino acids. The DNA of the CDR3 is TGCGCCAGCAGCCATGAAAGAAGCTGGGAGACCCAGTACTTC. This encodes CASSHERSWETQYF.

This chain uses TRBV4-3 with TRBJ2-5; TRBD2 might be the D (6 bases). The germline V gene has CDR1 LGHNA and CDR2 YSLEER. This CDR3 contains 16 residues. Trimming left V 0 bases short and J 0 bases short, with 11 bases between. CDR3: CASSQEAAGHQETQYF. In DNA form, the CDR3 reads TGCGCCAGCAGCCAAGAGGCGGCGGGGCACCAAGAGACCCAGTACTTC.

This clone has only one observation. The chain has TRBV5-8 and TRBJ2-3; 9 positions match TRBD2. V gave up 0 bases and J gave up 3 bases; unmatched junction bases: 5. This CDR3 spans 16 amino acids. Germline V gives CDR1 SGHTS, CDR2 YDEGEE. CDR3 protein: CASSLVTSGGTDTQYF. CDR3 nucleotides: TGTGCCAGCAGCTTGGTGACTAGCGGAGGAACAGATACGCAGTATTTT.

V gene TRBV19 combines with J gene TRBJ2-3; 13 nucleotides line up with TRBD2. The trim removed 3 bases at V and 2 bases at J, leaving 5 bases unmatched. The CDR3 contains 17 residues. Germline V CDR1 and CDR2: LNHDA, SQIVND (reference sequence). DNA for the CDR3: TGTGCCAGTAGTATGGGGACTAGCGGGATATCCACAGATACGCAGTATTTT. It translates to CASSMGTSGISTDTQYF.

This chain uses TRBV2 with TRBJ2-2, with 7 bases lining up with TRBD2. CDR1 is SNHLY, CDR2 FYNNEI, per germline. The ends lost 6 bases at V and 5 bases at J; junction bases unmatched: 0. The CDR3 sequence is 12 residues long. The CDR3 loop is CASRLATGELFF. The CDR3 region has the DNA TGTGCCAGCAGACTAGCGACCGGGGAGCTGTTTTTT.

This clone has a single count. The chain carries TRBV5-6 and TRBJ1-3, with D possibly being TRBD1 (5 bases). CDR1 SGHDT and CDR2 YYEEEE come from the germline V gene. This CDR3 is 14 amino acids long. V was trimmed by 4 bases and J by 3 bases, leaving 11 bases between them. The CDR3 is CASSIQGGGNTIYF. As DNA, the CDR3 is TGTGCCAGCAGCATTCAGGGCGGTGGAAACACCATATATTTT.

This clone turned up a few times. The chain is built from TRBV11-2 and TRBJ1-6; TRBD1 agrees at 7 bases. Germline assignment: CDR1 SGHAT and CDR2 FQNNGV. The CDR3 extends over 14 amino acids. Germline trimming cut 5 bases from V and 7 bases from J; bases unmatched to any gene: 5. CDR3 nucleotides: TGTGCCAGCAGCGTAACAGGGGAGAATTCACCCCTCCACTTT. The encoded protein is CASSVTGENSPLHF.

This clone came up once. The chain is built from TRBV9 and TRBJ2-2; D not certain. This CDR3 is 12 amino acids long. Trimming removed 4 bases at V and 5 bases at J, with 6 bases between. Germline V gives CDR1 SGDLS, CDR2 YYNGEE. The CDR3 DNA sequence: TGTGCCAGCAGCCCCGGGACCGGGGAGCTGTTTTTT. Residues: CASSPGTGELFF.

In DNA, the CDR3 is TGTGCCAGTAGTACCACCTGGGCGGGGGCCTCAAACTCCTACAATGAGCAGTTCTTC. Protein sequence: CASSTTWAGASNSYNEQFF. This sequence joins TRBV19 and TRBJ2-1; D perhaps matches TRBD2 (7 bases). Germline V CDR1 and CDR2: LNHDA, SQIVND (reference sequence). The CDR3 spans 19 residues. The V gene lost 4 bases and the J gene lost 0 bases, with 22 bases spanning the gap.

J is TRBJ1-2 and V is TRBV18, with 8 bases fitting TRBD1. Germline-derived CDR1 and CDR2 are KGHSH and LQKENI. The length of the CDR3 is 14 residues. The ends lost 7 bases at V and 9 bases at J; junction bases unmatched: 13. The CDR3 region has the DNA TGTGCCAGCTTCCCGACTACTACAGGGGGTAGCTACACCTTC. Amino acid sequence: CASFPTTTGGSYTF.

The chain is built from TRBV15 and TRBJ2-3; 7 bases agree with TRBD2. The germline V gene encodes CDR1 LNHNV and CDR2 YYDKDF (reference sequence). With 4 bases clipped from V and 7 bases from J, the junction kept 14 bases outside the gene matches. CDR3 length: 16 residues. This CDR3 reads CATSTSRDYEAHTQYF. In DNA, the CDR3 is TGTGCCACCAGCACCTCCCGGGACTACGAGGCCCATACGCAGTATTTT.

The chain combines TRBV2 with TRBJ2-4; 12 nucleotides agree with TRBD1. V lost 4 bases to trimming and J lost 2 bases; unmatched junction nucleotides: 12. CDR1 is SNHLY and CDR2 is FYNNEI in the germline V gene. The CDR3 is made up of 19 amino acids. The CDR3: CASSGSRDRGLYTKNIQYF. As DNA, the CDR3 is TGTGCCAGCAGTGGTTCGAGGGACAGGGGGCTTTATACCAAAAACATTCAGTACTTC. The whole variable domain, filled in from reference TRBV2 and TRBJ2-4, reads EPEVTQTPSHQVTQMGQEVILRCVPISNHLYFYWYRQILGQKVEFLVSFYNNEISEKSEIFDDQFSVERPDGSNFTLKIRSTKLEDSAMYFCASSGSRDRGLYTKNIQYFGAGTRLSVL.

The sample holds a few counts of this clone. The V and J genes are TRBV2 and TRBJ1-5, with TRBD1 as a possible D gene (5 bases). CDR1 and CDR2 (germline): SNHLY, FYNNEI. This CDR3 has 14 amino acids. V was shortened by 6 bases and J by 0 bases, with 9 bases between the two germline ends. CDR3: CASRTENSNQPQHF. CDR3 coding DNA: TGTGCCAGCAGGACAGAGAATAGCAATCAGCCCCAGCATTTT. Complete variable domain (other parts from reference TRBV2 and TRBJ1-5): EPEVTQTPSHQVTQMGQEVILRCVPISNHLYFYWYRQILGQKVEFLVSFYNNEISEKSEIFDDQFSVERPDGSNFTLKIRSTKLEDSAMYFCASRTENSNQPQHFGDGTRLSIL.

This chain uses TRBV19 with TRBJ1-2; D is uncertain. Looked up from germline, CDR1 is LNHDA and CDR2 is SQIVND (reference sequence). The CDR3 has 13 residues. V was trimmed by 6 bases and J by 4 bases, leaving 12 bases between them. CDR3 DNA sequence: TGTGCCAGTAGCCACCAAACGGGCTATGGCTACACCTTC. As protein: CASSHQTGYGYTF.